The 17 T cell receptor beta chains below come from one sample, sequenced in a study of blood T cell repertoires in COVID-19. Sequencing used immunoSEQ multiplex PCR; TCRdb keeps in-frame clones, though not all of them. The sample has about 210,000 clones, about four fifths seen once. The sample comprised peripheral blood. The receptor source for this set is a woman between 35 and 50 years old with active or convalescent COVID-19.

V gene TRBV7-9 combines with J gene TRBJ2-5, with 7 bases fitting TRBD2. Unmatched junction bases numbered 0, after V lost 0 bases and J lost 5 bases. CDR1 and CDR2 (germline): SEHNR, FQNEAQ (reference sequence). CDR3 size: 13 residues. This chain's CDR3 is CASSLAGGETQYF. The CDR3 nucleotides are TGTGCCAGCAGCTTAGCCGGGGGGGAGACCCAGTACTTC. Complete variable domain (other parts from reference TRBV7-9 and TRBJ2-5): DTGVSQNPRHKITKRGQNVTFRCDPISEHNRLYWYRQTLGQGPEFLTYFQNEAQLEKSRLLSDRFSAERPKGSFSTLEIQRTEQGDSAMYLCASSLAGGETQYFGPGTRLLVL.

This clone was observed once. The CDR3, as DNA: TGTGCCAGTAGTAGCCCCCGGGACAGGGATTATGGCTACACCTTC. It is translated as CASSSPRDRDYGYTF. The chain has TRBV19 and TRBJ1-2; TRBD1 aligns across 9 bases. The CDR3 sequence is 15 residues long. CDR1 is LNHDA, CDR2 SQIVND, per germline (reference sequence). Trimming cost V 4 bases and J 5 bases; bases outside gene matches: 8.

This clone was observed a handful of times. V gene TRBV24-1 combines with J gene TRBJ1-1; no definite D call. CDR1 is KGHDR and CDR2 is SFDVKD in the germline V gene. The CDR3 loop spans 14 amino acids. V lost 1 base to trimming and J lost 5 bases, with 10 bases between them. The CDR3 bases are TGTGCCACCAGTGATTTTCCCCGAGGGACTGAAGCTTTCTTT. This codes for CATSDFPRGTEAFF.

This chain uses TRBV5-1 with TRBJ1-6, with unresolved D. CDR3 length: 14 amino acids. Trimming removed 6 bases at V and 9 bases at J, with 16 bases between. From germline, CDR1 is SGHRS and CDR2 YFSETQ. As DNA, the CDR3 is TGCGCCAGCAATGAGGGAAAGGATCGTTCACCCCTCCACTTT. Translated: CASNEGKDRSPLHF.

The sample holds a few counts of this clone. V gene TRBV6-2 or TRBV6-3 combines with J gene TRBJ2-3; 9 bases match TRBD1. This CDR3 is 14 amino acids long. After removal of 6 bases from V and 4 bases from J, the junction contained 5 bases not matched to a gene. Germline CDR1 reads MNHEY; CDR2 reads SVGEGT. This CDR3 is CASSSRQGADTQYF. As DNA, the CDR3 is TGTGCCAGCAGCTCTCGACAGGGGGCAGATACGCAGTATTTT.

V and J are TRBV7-2 and TRBJ1-5, with 11 nucleotides matching TRBD1. Germline V gene sequence: CDR1 SGHTA, CDR2 FQGNSA. J was trimmed by 7 bases and V by 8 bases; bases with no gene match: 4. The CDR3 is made up of 13 amino acids. The CDR3 DNA reads TGTGCCAGCGGAGGACAGGGGGCACAGCCCCAGCATTTT. Translation: CASGGQGAQPQHF.

V gene TRBV19 combines with J gene TRBJ2-7; 9 nucleotides agree with TRBD1. CDR1 is LNHDA and CDR2 is SQIVND in the germline V gene (reference sequence). Losses at the gene ends were 3 bases for V and 3 bases for J; bases not matched to a gene: 6. The CDR3 consists of 15 residues. The CDR3 bases are TGTGCCAGTAGTATCATCCCGGGACAGGGCTACGAGCAGTACTTC. Amino acids: CASSIIPGQGYEQYF.

This sequence joins TRBV7-9 and TRBJ1-4, with 8 nucleotides matching TRBD1. Germline V gives CDR1 SEHNR, CDR2 FQNEAQ (reference sequence). The junction had 4 bases not matched to a gene; V was cut back by 1 base and J by 0 bases. The CDR3 has 17 amino acids. The CDR3 loop reads CASSLGTGTATNEKLFF. CDR3 DNA sequence: TGTGCCAGCAGCTTAGGGACAGGGACGGCAACTAATGAAAAACTGTTTTTT.

CDR3 nucleotide sequence: TGCGCCAGCAGCCACCGGGACAGGGAAGCAGATACGCAGTATTTT. The encoded protein is CASSHRDREADTQYF. The genes are TRBV4-3 and TRBJ2-3; 9 nucleotides match TRBD1. This CDR3 spans 15 amino acids. The trim removed 3 bases at V and 4 bases at J, leaving 5 bases unmatched. CDR1 is LGHNA and CDR2 is YSLEER in the germline V gene.

The rearrangement joins TRBV7-9 to TRBJ2-2; TRBD1 agrees at 9 bases. Losses at the gene ends were 6 bases for V and 1 base for J; bases not matched to a gene: 6. The CDR3 is 16 residues long. Germline V gene sequence: CDR1 SEHNR, CDR2 FQNEAQ (reference sequence). The CDR3 reads CASRHRDRENTGELFF. CDR3 nucleotide sequence: TGTGCCAGCAGACACCGGGACAGGGAGAACACCGGGGAGCTGTTTTTT.

The chain has TRBV11-3 and TRBJ1-3; possibly TRBD1 for D (6 bases). Per the germline V gene, CDR1 is SGHNT and CDR2 is YENEEA. Trimming took off 6 bases at V and 3 bases at J, with 18 bases between the two ends. CDR3 length equals 16 residues. The CDR3 DNA reads TGTGCCAGCAGGGGACAATCACCTTTCGTTGGAAACACCATATATTTT. It specifies CASRGQSPFVGNTIYF.

This rearrangement joins TRBV2 to TRBJ1-3; 11 bases are a match to TRBD1. Germline CDR1 is SNHLY and CDR2 is FYNNEI. The CDR3 is made up of 17 amino acids. Trimming took 7 bases from V and 0 from J; bases not matched to a gene: 8. CDR3 DNA sequence: TGTGCCAGCACCCTGGACAGGGGGCTATTCTCTGGAAACACCATATATTTT. This translates into CASTLDRGLFSGNTIYF.

The chain recombines TRBV6-2 or TRBV6-3 with TRBJ2-3; 10 bases match TRBD1. CDR1 is MNHEY, CDR2 SVGEGT, per germline. Trimming took 5 bases from V and 3 from J; bases not matched to a gene: 8. The CDR3 contains 16 residues. Here the CDR3 DNA reads TGTGCCAGCAGTCAGGACAGGGGGGTCTGGACAGATACGCAGTATTTT. As protein: CASSQDRGVWTDTQYF.

This rearrangement joins TRBV6-2 or TRBV6-3 to TRBJ2-2; D may be TRBD1 (7 bases). The CDR3 is made up of 15 amino acids. The V and J ends lost 2 bases and 5 bases respectively, with 12 bases between them. The V gene's germline CDR1 is MNHEY and CDR2 SVGEGT. In DNA, the CDR3 is TGTGCCAGCAGTTACCTCTCAGGGGGGACCGGGGAGCTGTTTTTT. This sequence encodes CASSYLSGGTGELFF.

This clone came up a few times. The chain is built from TRBV5-1 and TRBJ1-1, with 10 bases matching TRBD1. With V trimmed by 3 bases and J by 1 base, 3 bases remained unmatched. From germline, CDR1 is SGHRS and CDR2 YFSETQ. This CDR3 has 15 residues. The CDR3 here is CASSWGTGENTEAFF. CDR3 bases: TGCGCCAGCAGCTGGGGGACAGGGGAGAACACTGAAGCTTTCTTT.

This chain connects TRBV9 to TRBJ1-1, with 8 bases lining up with TRBD1. Trimming took 0 bases from V and 5 from J; bases not matched to a gene: 15. Germline V CDR1 and CDR2: SGDLS, YYNGEE. This CDR3 has 18 amino acids. This CDR3 is CASSVALNPGQGGTEAFF. CDR3 DNA sequence: TGTGCCAGCAGCGTAGCCCTAAACCCCGGACAGGGAGGAACTGAAGCTTTCTTT.

This clone is a singleton in its sample. V gene TRBV6-6 combines with J gene TRBJ1-4; 7 bases are a match to TRBD1. The length of the CDR3 is 15 residues. J was trimmed by 8 bases and V by 2 bases; bases with no gene match: 8. The germline CDR1 and CDR2 sequences are MNHNY and SVGAGI (reference sequence). DNA for the CDR3: TGTGCCAGCAGTTACCGGGGACAGAGTGGCGAAAAACTGTTTTTT. Its protein product is CASSYRGQSGEKLFF.